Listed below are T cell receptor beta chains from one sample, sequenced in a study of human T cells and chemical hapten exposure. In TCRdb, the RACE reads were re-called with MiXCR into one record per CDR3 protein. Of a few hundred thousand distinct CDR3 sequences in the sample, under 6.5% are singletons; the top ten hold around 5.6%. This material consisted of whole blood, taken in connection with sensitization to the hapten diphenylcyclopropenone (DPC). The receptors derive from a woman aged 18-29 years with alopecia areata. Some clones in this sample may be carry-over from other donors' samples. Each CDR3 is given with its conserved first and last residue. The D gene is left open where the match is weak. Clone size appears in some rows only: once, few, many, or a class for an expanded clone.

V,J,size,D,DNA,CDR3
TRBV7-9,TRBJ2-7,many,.,TGTGCCAGCAGCTTAGGGGACTACGAGCAGTACTTC,CASSLGDYEQYF
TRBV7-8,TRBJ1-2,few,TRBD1,TGTGCCAGCAGCTTAGGTGTAGGACAGGGGAACTATGGCTACACCTTC,CASSLGVGQGNYGYTF
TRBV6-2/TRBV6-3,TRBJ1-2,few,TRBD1,TGTGCCAGCAGTTCCCGCGGGACAGGGGAAGAGTTCTTC,CASSSRGTGEEFF
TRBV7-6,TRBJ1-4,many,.,TGTGCCAGCAGCTTCAGGGCTCAACCCCATGAAAAACTGTTTTTT,CASSFRAQPHEKLFF
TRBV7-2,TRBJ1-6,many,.,TGTGCCAGCAGCGGCGGACAGCTATATAATTCACCCCTCCACTTT,CASSGGQLYNSPLHF
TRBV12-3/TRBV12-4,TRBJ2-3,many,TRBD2,TGTGCCAGCAGACTAGCGGGGGCAGATACGCAGTATTTT,CASRLAGADTQYF
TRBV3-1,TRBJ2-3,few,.,TGTGCCAGCGGGGGGATCACAGATACGCAGTATTTT,CASGGITDTQYF
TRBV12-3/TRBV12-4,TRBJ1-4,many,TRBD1,TGTGCCAGCAGTTCCCACCCCGGGAACAGGGGGGGAGATGAAAAACTGTTTTTT,CASSSHPGNRGGDEKLFF
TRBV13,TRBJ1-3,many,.,TGTGCCAGCAGCTCCGATAAGACCTCTGGAAACACCATATATTTT,CASSSDKTSGNTIYF
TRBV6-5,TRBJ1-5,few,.,TGTGCCAGCGGACGGACAGACAATCAGCCCCAGCATTTT,CASGRTDNQPQHF
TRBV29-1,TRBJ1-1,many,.,TGCAGCGTTGATCCGTATGTGACGAACACTGAAGCTTTCTTT,CSVDPYVTNTEAFF
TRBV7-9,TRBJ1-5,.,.,TGTGCCAGCAGCCAGACAGGTACTAATCAGCCCCAGCATTTT,CASSQTGTNQPQHF
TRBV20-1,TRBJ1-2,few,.,TGCAGTGCTTCTCCCCGGGGGTATGGCTACACCTTC,CSASPRGYGYTF
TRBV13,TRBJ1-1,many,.,TGTGCCAGCAGCTCCTTGACAGGAAACACTGAAGCTTTCTTT,CASSSLTGNTEAFF
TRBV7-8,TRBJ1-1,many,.,TGTGCCAGCAGCTTAGGACAGGTCGAGAACACTGAAGCTTTCTTT,CASSLGQVENTEAFF
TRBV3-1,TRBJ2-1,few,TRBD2,TGTGCCAGCAGCCACCGGACTAGCCATGGGGATGAGCAGTTCTTC,CASSHRTSHGDEQFF
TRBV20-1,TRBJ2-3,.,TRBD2,TGCAGTGTCGCTAGCGGGGGGGCCCGGGATACGCAGTATTTT,CSVASGGARDTQYF
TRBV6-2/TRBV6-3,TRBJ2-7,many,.,TGTGCCAGCAGACTAAGCTCCTACGAGCAGTACTTC,CASRLSSYEQYF
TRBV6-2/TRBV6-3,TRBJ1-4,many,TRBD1,TGTGCCAGCAGTTACCGGACAGGAGGAAATGAAAAACTGTTTTTT,CASSYRTGGNEKLFF
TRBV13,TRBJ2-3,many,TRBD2,TGTGCCAGCAGCTTAGGCCGGGGTAGCGGGGGAGATACGCAGTATTTT,CASSLGRGSGGDTQYF
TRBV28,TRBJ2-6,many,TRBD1,TGTGCCAGCAGCCCGGGACAGGGGTCCTCTGGGGCCAACGTCCTGACTTTC,CASSPGQGSSGANVLTF
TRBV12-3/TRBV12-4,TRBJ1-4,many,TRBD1,TGTGCCAGCAGTCACAGGGGGTCTAATGAAAAACTGTTTTTT,CASSHRGSNEKLFF
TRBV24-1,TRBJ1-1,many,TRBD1,TGTGCCACCAGCCGGACAGGGGGAAAGACTGAAGCTTTCTTT,CATSRTGGKTEAFF
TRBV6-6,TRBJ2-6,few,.,TGTGCCAGCAGTTACTCAGCTGTGATTGGGGCCAACGTCCTGACTTTC,CASSYSAVIGANVLTF
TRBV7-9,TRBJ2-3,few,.,TGTGCCAGCAGCTTAGGGTCCTTCGCCGATACGCAGTATTTT,CASSLGSFADTQYF
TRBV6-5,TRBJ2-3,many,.,TGTGCCAGCAGTTATGGCGCGGGCCAGGGCACAGATACGCAGTATTTT,CASSYGAGQGTDTQYF
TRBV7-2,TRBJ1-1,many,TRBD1,TGTGCCAGCAGCTTATGGCTAACAGGGGGATCCACTGAAGCTTTCTTT,CASSLWLTGGSTEAFF
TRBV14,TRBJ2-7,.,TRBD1,TGTGCCAGCAGCCAAGATCCCCGGACAGGAGAGGAGCCCTACGAGCAGTACTTC,CASSQDPRTGEEPYEQYF
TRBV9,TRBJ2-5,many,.,TGTGCCAGCACCCCGATGGGGGGCGCCCAAGAGACCCAGTACTTC,CASTPMGGAQETQYF